The next 5 T cell receptor beta chains were all read from a single sample in a study of blood T cell repertoires in COVID-19. Repertoires were generated with immunoSEQ multiplex PCR, while TCRdb's copy carries only in-frame clones and drops some. This table holds 95,000 to 150,000 clones, 75% to 90% found once. Sequencing was carried out using peripheral blood. The receptors shown here come from a woman between 70 and 85 years old with acute or convalescent COVID-19.

V usage is TRBV3-1 (or the pseudogene TRBV3-2) and J usage is TRBJ1-4; D not resolved. Germline V CDR1 and CDR2: LGHDT, YNNKEL (reference sequence). The CDR3 is 15 residues long. V was trimmed by 4 bases and J by 5 bases, leaving 14 bases between them. In DNA, the CDR3 is TGTGCCAGCAGCCCAACCAACACGCCCAATGAAAAACTGTTTTTT. It yields the protein CASSPTNTPNEKLFF.

Remarks on this clone: The junction shows a germline mismatch at one end, possibly a read error. The chain links TRBV7-7 to TRBJ2-5, with D perhaps TRBD2 (5 bases). The germline CDR1 and CDR2 sequences are SSHAT and FNYEAQ (reference sequence). CDR3 length: 13 residues. The CDR3 DNA reads TGTGCTAGCAGCTTCGGGGTTTTAGAGACCCAGTACTTC. Protein sequence: CASSFGVLETQYF. The whole variable domain, remainder taken from reference TRBV7-7 and TRBJ2-5, is GAGVSQSPRYKVTKRGQDVTLRCDPISSHATLYWYQQALGQGPEFLTYFNYEAQPDKSGLPSDRFSAERPEGSISTLTIQRTEQRDSAMYRCASSFGVLETQYFGPGTRLLVL.

The chain combines TRBV19 with TRBJ2-1; 9 nucleotides align to TRBD2. The CDR3 is made up of 16 amino acids. Germline CDR1 is LNHDA and CDR2 is SQIVND (reference sequence). J lost 6 bases, V lost 1 base, and 7 bases had no gene match. CDR3 sequence (DNA): TGTGCCAGTAGTATAGTTTGGGAAGCGGGGGGCAATGAGCAGTTCTTC. Protein product: CASSIVWEAGGNEQFF.

This clone has a handful of counts. The chain links TRBV3-1 (or the pseudogene TRBV3-2) to TRBJ2-7; D might be TRBD2 (5 bases). Per the germline V gene, CDR1 is LGHDT and CDR2 is YNNKEL (reference sequence). Between the trimmed V and J ends, which lost 0 bases and 9 bases, there was a span of 15 bases. The CDR3 length is 14 residues. The CDR3: CASSQDGSLRGQYF. CDR3 nucleotide sequence: TGTGCCAGCAGCCAAGATGGGAGTCTTCGCGGGCAGTACTTC.

This rearrangement joins TRBV4-1 to TRBJ1-2; 8 nucleotides line up with TRBD1. Trimming at V came to 0 bases and at J to 14 bases, leaving 14 bases not matched to a gene. This CDR3 is built from 15 residues. In germline, CDR1 is MGHRA, CDR2 YSYEKL. CDR3: CASSQDITGGRLETF. In DNA form, the CDR3 reads TGCGCCAGCAGCCAAGATATCACAGGGGGTAGGCTAGAGACCTTC.